This record looks at one T cell receptor beta chain sequence and its context. These data originate in a study of blood T cell repertoires in COVID-19. Study summary: Whether acute or convalescent, the COVID-19 samples came from the United States, Italy and Spain. PBMCs, B-cell-depleted T cells, or T cells provided the cDNA or gDNA that made up the material.

In the original processing: The authors estimated nucleated cell counts from reference gene primer amplification. The assay was immunoSEQ multiplex PCR, and TCRdb's table has in-frame clones only and misses some. V and J calls and clone size are copied from that table; D and trimming were computed from the DNA. The data contain tens of thousands of clones, around 88% of them seen just once; the ten biggest clones take up roughly a quarter. The source of this sequence is a human donor with active COVID-19. The donor label of this sample is uncertain. Sequenced sample: peripheral blood.

CDR3 protein: CASSLGTSGEQETQYF. The CDR3 nucleotides are TGTGCCAGCAGCCTTGGGACTAGCGGGGAACAAGAGACCCAGTACTTC. This chain joins TRBV5-8 and TRBJ2-5, with 13 nucleotides matching TRBD2. The V segment lost 4 bases and the J segment 2 bases; nucleotides outside the gene matches: 5. Germline V gene sequence: CDR1 SGHTS, CDR2 YDEGEE. This CDR3 spans 16 amino acids.